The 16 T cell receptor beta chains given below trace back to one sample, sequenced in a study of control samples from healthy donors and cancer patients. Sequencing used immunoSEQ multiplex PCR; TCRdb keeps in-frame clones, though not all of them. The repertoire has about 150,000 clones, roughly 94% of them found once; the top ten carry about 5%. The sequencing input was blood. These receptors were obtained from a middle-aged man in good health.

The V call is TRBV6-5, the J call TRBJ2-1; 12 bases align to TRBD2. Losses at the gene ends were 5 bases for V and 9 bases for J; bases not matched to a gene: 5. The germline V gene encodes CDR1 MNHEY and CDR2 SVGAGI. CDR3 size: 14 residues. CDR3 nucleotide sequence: TGTGCCAGCAGTACTCTAGCGGGGGGGAGTGAGCAGTTCTTC. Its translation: CASSTLAGGSEQFF.

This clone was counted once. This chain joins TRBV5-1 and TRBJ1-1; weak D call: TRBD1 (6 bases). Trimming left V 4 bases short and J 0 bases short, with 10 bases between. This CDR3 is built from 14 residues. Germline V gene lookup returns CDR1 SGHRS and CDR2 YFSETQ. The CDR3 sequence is CASSVGHLNTEAFF. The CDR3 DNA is TGCGCCAGCAGCGTGGGACACTTGAACACTGAAGCTTTCTTT.

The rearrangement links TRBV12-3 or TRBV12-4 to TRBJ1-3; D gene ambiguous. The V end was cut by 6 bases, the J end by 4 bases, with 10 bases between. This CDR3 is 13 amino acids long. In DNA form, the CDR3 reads TGTGCCAGCAGGCGACGGGAGGGAAACACCATATATTTT. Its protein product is CASRRREGNTIYF.

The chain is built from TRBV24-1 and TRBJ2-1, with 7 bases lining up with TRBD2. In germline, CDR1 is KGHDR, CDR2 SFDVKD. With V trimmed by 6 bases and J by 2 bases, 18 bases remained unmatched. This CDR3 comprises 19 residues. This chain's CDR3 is CATSSGPSLWAGAYNEQFF. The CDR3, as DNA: TGTGCCACCAGTAGTGGCCCGTCCCTTTGGGCGGGGGCCTACAATGAGCAGTTCTTC.

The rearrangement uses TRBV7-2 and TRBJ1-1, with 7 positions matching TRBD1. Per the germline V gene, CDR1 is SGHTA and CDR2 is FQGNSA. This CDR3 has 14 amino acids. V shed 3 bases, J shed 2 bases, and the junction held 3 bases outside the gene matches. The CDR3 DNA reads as TGTGCCAGCAGCTTTCAGGGGGGCAACACTGAAGCTTTCTTT. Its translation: CASSFQGGNTEAFF.

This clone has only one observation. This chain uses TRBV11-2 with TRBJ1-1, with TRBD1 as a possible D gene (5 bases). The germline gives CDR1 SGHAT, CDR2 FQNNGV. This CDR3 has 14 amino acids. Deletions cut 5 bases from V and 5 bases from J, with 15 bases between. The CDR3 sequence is CASSAGGGWTEAFF. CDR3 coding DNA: TGTGCCAGCAGCGCCGGGGGGGGTTGGACTGAAGCTTTCTTT.

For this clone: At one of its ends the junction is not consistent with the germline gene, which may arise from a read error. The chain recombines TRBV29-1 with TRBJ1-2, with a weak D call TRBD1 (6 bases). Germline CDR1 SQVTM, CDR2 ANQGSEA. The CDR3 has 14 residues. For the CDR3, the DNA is TGCAGCGTAGAAGACAGGCTATCGCGATATGGCTACACCTTC. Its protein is CSVEDRLSRYGYTF.

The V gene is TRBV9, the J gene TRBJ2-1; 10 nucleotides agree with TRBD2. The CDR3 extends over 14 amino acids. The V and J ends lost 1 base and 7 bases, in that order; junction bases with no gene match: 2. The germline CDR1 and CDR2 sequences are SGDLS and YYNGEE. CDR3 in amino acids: CASSVTSGVNEQFF. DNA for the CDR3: TGTGCCAGCAGCGTAACTAGCGGGGTAAATGAGCAGTTCTTC.

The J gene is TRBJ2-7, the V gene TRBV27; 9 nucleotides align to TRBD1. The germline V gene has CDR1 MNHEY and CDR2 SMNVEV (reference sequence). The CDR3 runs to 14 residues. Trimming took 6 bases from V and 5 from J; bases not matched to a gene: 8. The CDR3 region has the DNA TGTGCCAGCAGGCGACAGGGGGAAGTGAACGAGCAGTACTTC. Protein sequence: CASRRQGEVNEQYF.

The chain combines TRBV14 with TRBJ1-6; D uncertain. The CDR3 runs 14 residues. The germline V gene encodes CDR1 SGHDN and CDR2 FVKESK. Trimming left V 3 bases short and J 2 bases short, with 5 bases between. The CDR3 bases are TGTGCCAGCAGCCAGAGGACCTATAATTCACCCCTCCACTTT. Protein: CASSQRTYNSPLHF.

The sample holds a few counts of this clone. CDR3 region: CASTRDSQFLNYGYTF. The CDR3, as DNA: TGTGCCAGCACCCGGGACAGCCAATTCCTTAACTATGGCTACACCTTC. This chain connects TRBV2 to TRBJ1-2, with 7 bases lining up with TRBD1. CDR1 and CDR2 from the germline V gene are SNHLY and FYNNEI. V was clipped by 7 bases and J by 1 base; unmatched bases: 12. This CDR3 contains 16 residues. The full variable domain, rest sourced from reference TRBV2 and TRBJ1-2, is EPEVTQTPSHQVTQMGQEVILRCVPISNHLYFYWYRQILGQKVEFLVSFYNNEISEKSEIFDDQFSVERPDGSNFTLKIRSTKLEDSAMYFCASTRDSQFLNYGYTFGSGTRLTVV.

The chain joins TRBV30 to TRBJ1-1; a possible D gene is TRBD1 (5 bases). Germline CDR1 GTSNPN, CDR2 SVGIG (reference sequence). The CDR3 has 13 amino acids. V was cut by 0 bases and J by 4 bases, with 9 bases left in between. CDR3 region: CAWSVIGGTEAFF. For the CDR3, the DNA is TGTGCCTGGAGTGTGATTGGGGGCACTGAAGCTTTCTTT.

CDR3 nucleotides: TGTGCCAGTAGTAGGGTGGAGGTCGGGACCGGGGAGCTGTTTTTT. This translates into CASSRVEVGTGELFF. This chain uses TRBV19 with TRBJ2-2; TRBD2 is a possible D gene (5 bases). CDR3 length: 15 amino acids. Germline V gives CDR1 LNHDA, CDR2 SQIVND (reference sequence). V lost 4 bases and J 5 bases, leaving 14 bases between the germline ends.

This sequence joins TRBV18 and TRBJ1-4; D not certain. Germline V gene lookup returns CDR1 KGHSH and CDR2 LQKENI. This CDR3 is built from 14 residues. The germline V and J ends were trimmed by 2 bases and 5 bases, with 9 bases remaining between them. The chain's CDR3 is CASSPGMQNEKLFF. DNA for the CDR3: TGTGCCAGCTCACCAGGGATGCAGAATGAAAAACTGTTTTTT. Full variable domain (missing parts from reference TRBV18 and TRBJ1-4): NAGVMQNPRHLVRRRGQEARLRCSPMKGHSHVYWYRQLPEEGLKFMVYLQKENIIDESGMPKERFSAEFPKEGPSILRIQQVVRGDSAAYFCASSPGMQNEKLFFGSGTQLSVL.

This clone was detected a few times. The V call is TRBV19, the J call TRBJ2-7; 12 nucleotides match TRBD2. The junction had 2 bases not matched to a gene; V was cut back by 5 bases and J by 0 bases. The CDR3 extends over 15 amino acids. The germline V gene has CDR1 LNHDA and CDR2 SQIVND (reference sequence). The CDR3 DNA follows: TGTGCCAGTAGTCTGGGACTAGCGGGCTCCTACGAGCAGTACTTC. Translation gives CASSLGLAGSYEQYF.

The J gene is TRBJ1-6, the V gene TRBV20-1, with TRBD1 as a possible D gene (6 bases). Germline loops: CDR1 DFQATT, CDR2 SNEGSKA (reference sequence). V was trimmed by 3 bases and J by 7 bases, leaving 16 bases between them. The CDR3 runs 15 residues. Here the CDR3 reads CSASVGGIGNSPLHF. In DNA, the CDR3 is TGCAGTGCTAGTGTAGGGGGTATAGGGAATTCACCCCTCCACTTT.